The next 20 T cell receptor beta chains were all read from a single sample in a study of cytomegalovirus exposure and HLA in healthy donors. The PCR contained 60 Vbeta and 13 Jbeta primers. Assay: immunoSEQ multiplex PCR; the TCRdb copy retains only in-frame clones and omits some. This sample has approximately 150,000 clones, with around 82% found just once. The sequenced sample consisted of PBMCs. The source of these receptors is a man in his fifties or sixties in good health and CMV-seropositive.

The chain is built from TRBV6-5 and TRBJ2-3, with 7 bases matching TRBD1. The V gene's germline CDR1 is MNHEY and CDR2 SVGAGI. V trimming: 6 bases; J trimming: 0 bases; junction bases outside the gene matches: 3. The CDR3 sequence is 14 residues long. CDR3 sequence: CASRQTGSTDTQYF. The CDR3 coding sequence is TGTGCCAGCAGACAGACAGGGAGCACAGATACGCAGTATTTT.

J is TRBJ1-4 and V is TRBV27, with D hard to call. V shed 6 bases and J shed 4 bases, with 6 bases lying between them. CDR3 length: 12 amino acids. Germline loops: CDR1 MNHEY, CDR2 SMNVEV (reference sequence). As DNA, the CDR3 is TGTGCCAGCAGGGCGGATAATGAAAAACTGTTTTTT. It yields the protein CASRADNEKLFF.

The chain employs TRBV30 and TRBJ1-3, with TRBD1 matching over 7 bases. Germline CDR1 reads GTSNPN; CDR2 reads SVGIG (reference sequence). This CDR3 contains 15 residues. J gave up 4 bases and V 2 bases, and 8 bases lay outside the gene matches. CDR3 nucleotides: TGTGCCTGGAGTCAACAGGGGTTGGGGGGAAACACCATATATTTT. Protein sequence: CAWSQQGLGGNTIYF.

J is TRBJ1-1 and V is TRBV18; 9 bases are shared with TRBD1. With V trimmed by 4 bases and J by 4 bases, 7 bases remained unmatched. Germline assignment: CDR1 KGHSH and CDR2 LQKENI. The CDR3 has 15 amino acids. For the CDR3, the DNA is TGTGCCAGCTCACTAAGGACAGGGGAGAGCACTGAAGCTTTCTTT. Encoded protein: CASSLRTGESTEAFF.

This clone has just one count. The chain combines TRBV11-1 with TRBJ2-1; 9 nucleotides match TRBD1. This CDR3 contains 14 residues. J gave up 8 bases and V 0 bases, and 2 bases lay outside the gene matches. Germline CDR1 reads SGHAT; CDR2 reads FQDESV (reference sequence). CDR3 nucleotides: TGTGCCAGCAGCTTAGCTACAGGGGGCCATGAGCAGTTCTTC. It translates to CASSLATGGHEQFF.

This chain joins TRBV19 and TRBJ2-7; the match to TRBD1 covers 9 bases. This CDR3 is built from 15 residues. Germline CDR1 reads LNHDA; CDR2 reads SQIVND (reference sequence). V gave up 3 bases and J gave up 4 bases; unmatched junction bases: 7. CDR3 nucleotide sequence: TGTGCCAGTAGTATGGGACAGGGATTAATTTACGAGCAGTACTTC. Residues: CASSMGQGLIYEQYF. The full variable domain, rest sourced from reference TRBV19 and TRBJ2-7, is DGGITQSPKYLFRKEGQNVTLSCEQNLNHDAMYWYRQDPGQGLRLIYYSQIVNDFQKGDIAEGYSVSREKKESFPLTVTSAQKNPTAFYLCASSMGQGLIYEQYFGPGTRLTVT.

The rearrangement links TRBV30 to TRBJ2-2; 9 bases fit TRBD1. The CDR3 length is 17 residues. J lost 4 bases, V lost 2 bases, and 11 bases had no gene match. CDR1 GTSNPN and CDR2 SVGIG come from the germline V gene (reference sequence). Here the CDR3 reads CAWSKRWGQGGTGELFF. CDR3 DNA sequence: TGTGCCTGGAGTAAAAGGTGGGGACAGGGAGGCACCGGGGAGCTGTTTTTT.

There are a few counts of this clone. The chain carries TRBV5-4 and TRBJ2-7; 14 nucleotides align to TRBD2. Germline CDR1 and CDR2: SGHNT and YYREEE (reference sequence). This CDR3 has 16 amino acids. V dropped 4 bases and J dropped 7; count of bases not matched to a gene: 10. Here the CDR3 DNA reads TGTGCCAGCAGCCGGGGACTAGCGGGAGAAGTGGGGGAGCAGTACTTC. Its protein product is CASSRGLAGEVGEQYF.

This clone is judged medium-sized. The rearrangement joins TRBV28 to TRBJ1-1; D uncertain. Trimming stripped 6 bases from V and 5 bases from J, with 13 bases between. The CDR3 sequence is 13 residues long. Germline V gene lookup returns CDR1 MDHEN and CDR2 SYDVKM. CDR3 sequence reads: CASSRPQWTEAFF. CDR3 bases: TGTGCCAGCAGCCGGCCACAGTGGACTGAAGCTTTCTTT.

The chain carries TRBV29-1 and TRBJ1-1; 8 nucleotides line up with TRBD1. There are 13 residues in the CDR3. V shed 6 bases, J shed 5 bases, and the junction held 8 bases outside the gene matches. The germline V gene encodes CDR1 SQVTM and CDR2 ANQGSEA. CDR3 in amino acids: CSVETGQGTEAFF. DNA of the CDR3: TGCAGCGTGGAAACCGGACAGGGAACTGAAGCTTTCTTT.

The chain combines TRBV19 with TRBJ2-1; D unclear. Deletions cut 3 bases from V and 5 bases from J, with 11 bases between. This CDR3 has 14 amino acids. Germline V lookup: CDR1 LNHDA, CDR2 SQIVND (reference sequence). The CDR3 here is CASSILDGDNEQFF. CDR3 sequence (DNA): TGTGCCAGTAGTATCCTCGACGGAGACAATGAGCAGTTCTTC.

V gene TRBV6-4 combines with J gene TRBJ2-1; 11 nucleotides match TRBD1. This CDR3 is built from 16 residues. The J segment lost 5 bases and the V segment lost 5 bases, leaving 8 bases of the junction unmatched. Germline V gene sequence: CDR1 MRHNA, CDR2 SNTAGT. The CDR3 nucleotides read TGTGCCAGCAGTCCCGGGACAGGGGGAGTGAACAATGAGCAGTTCTTC. Its translation: CASSPGTGGVNNEQFF.

This clone has a handful of counts. The chain carries TRBV5-1 and TRBJ2-5; TRBD2 matches at 9 bases. This CDR3 contains 16 residues. The V gene's germline CDR1 is SGHRS and CDR2 YFSETQ. Trimming removed 1 base from V and 1 base from J; junction bases left unmatched: 5. The CDR3 region has the DNA TGCGCCAGCAGCTTGTTTGGTAGCGGGGGCCAAGAGACCCAGTACTTC. This sequence encodes CASSLFGSGGQETQYF.

The chain joins TRBV4-1 to TRBJ2-5; D is perhaps TRBD2 (7 bases). The germline V gene encodes CDR1 MGHRA and CDR2 YSYEKL. CDR3 length equals 16 residues. Trimming shortened V by 1 base and J by 3 bases, and 15 bases separated the two germline ends. CDR3 region: CASSQVGAGAKETQYF. The CDR3, as DNA: TGCGCCAGCAGCCAAGTAGGGGCGGGGGCCAAAGAGACCCAGTACTTC.

The J gene is TRBJ1-5, the V gene TRBV7-9, with TRBD1 matching 9 bases. This CDR3 is built from 15 residues. In germline, CDR1 is SEHNR, CDR2 FQNEAQ (reference sequence). The ends lost 4 bases at V and 5 bases at J; junction bases unmatched: 6. CDR3 nucleotides: TGTGCCAGCAGCTCACAGGGGGCCATTGATCAGCCCCAGCATTTT. This encodes CASSSQGAIDQPQHF.

With respect to this clone: In the same sample, other DNA sequences code for this CDR3. The J gene is TRBJ2-3, the V gene TRBV5-1, with TRBD2 identical over 12 bases. The CDR3 is 16 residues long. V gave up 0 bases and J gave up 3 bases; unmatched junction bases: 2. Per germline, CDR1 SGHRS and CDR2 YFSETQ. The CDR3: CASSLGLAGETDTQYF. The CDR3 region has the DNA TGCGCCAGCAGCTTGGGACTAGCGGGGGAAACAGATACGCAGTATTTT.

The V gene is TRBV28, the J gene TRBJ2-1, with 12 bases identical to TRBD2. Trimming at V came to 3 bases and at J to 8 bases, leaving 5 bases not matched to a gene. The CDR3 is 15 residues long. The germline V gene encodes CDR1 MDHEN and CDR2 SYDVKM. For the CDR3, the DNA is TGTGCCAGCAGTTTGCCCGGGACTAGCGGGCATGAGCAGTTCTTC. This translates into CASSLPGTSGHEQFF.

The V and J genes are TRBV6-1 and TRBJ2-6; TRBD1 might be the D (5 bases). Germline lookup yields CDR1 MNHNS and CDR2 SASEGT. V was trimmed by 7 bases and J by 4 bases, leaving 14 bases between them. The CDR3 covers 15 residues. CDR3 nucleotides: TGTGCCAGCACGACAGCCACGACCGGGGCCAACGTCCTGACTTTC. This translates into CASTTATTGANVLTF.

Worth noting for this clone: The same CDR3 arises from other DNA sequences in this sample as well. The rearrangement joins TRBV5-1 to TRBJ2-5, with D possibly matching TRBD2 (6 bases). The J call may be faulty, since TRBJ2-7 better matches the DNA end. Looked up from germline, CDR1 is SGHRS and CDR2 is YFSETQ. The CDR3 covers 14 residues. In nucleotides, the CDR3 is TGCGCCAGCAGCTTGGTGGGAGGAAGCTACGAGCAGTACTTC. This gives the protein CASSLVGGSYEQYF.

The CDR3 nucleotides are TGCAGCGGGACAGTTTCGAACACCGGGGAGCTGTTTTTT. Translated, it gives CSGTVSNTGELFF. The V and J genes are TRBV29-1 and TRBJ2-2; possible D gene TRBD1, 6 bases. Germline CDR1 is SQVTM and CDR2 is ANQGSEA. V was clipped by 7 bases and J by 0 bases, with 9 bases between them. The CDR3 extends over 13 amino acids.